This T cell receptor beta chain was documented in a study of OX40 agonist ivuxolimab in advanced cancers. Study-level background: Participants, around 80% male, averaged roughly 60 years of age, ranging from about 23 to 90.

Repertoires were generated with immunoSEQ multiplex PCR, while TCRdb's copy carries only in-frame clones and drops some. The sample carries about 76,000 clones, less than 90% recorded once. The sample in question was CD4+ or CD8+ T cells sorted from blood, obtained in a trial of the OX40 agonist ivuxolimab. The clonotype originates from an adult with an advanced solid tumor such as melanoma, head and neck, liver or kidney cancer.

The CDR3 is CASSPPGSYEQYF. Written as DNA, the CDR3 is TGTGCCAGCAGTCCCCCCGGATCCTACGAGCAGTACTTC. The V and J genes are TRBV6-5 and TRBJ2-7; D gene uncertain. Germline CDR1 reads MNHEY; CDR2 reads SVGAGI. The CDR3 loop spans 13 amino acids. Trimming stripped 5 bases from V and 1 base from J, with 9 bases between.